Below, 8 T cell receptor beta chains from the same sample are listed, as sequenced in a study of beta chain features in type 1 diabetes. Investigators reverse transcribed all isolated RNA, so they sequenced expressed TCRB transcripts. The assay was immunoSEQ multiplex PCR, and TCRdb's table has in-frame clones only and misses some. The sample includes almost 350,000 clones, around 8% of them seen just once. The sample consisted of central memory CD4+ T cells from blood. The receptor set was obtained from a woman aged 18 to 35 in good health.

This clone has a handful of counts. The CDR3 region is CASSLGQGTEAFF. The CDR3 DNA sequence: TGTGCCAGCTCACTCGGACAGGGCACTGAAGCTTTCTTT. The V gene is TRBV18, the J gene TRBJ1-1; 8 bases map to TRBD1. J gave up 4 bases and V 4 bases, and 2 bases lay outside the gene matches. Germline values: CDR1 KGHSH, CDR2 LQKENI. The CDR3 covers 13 residues.

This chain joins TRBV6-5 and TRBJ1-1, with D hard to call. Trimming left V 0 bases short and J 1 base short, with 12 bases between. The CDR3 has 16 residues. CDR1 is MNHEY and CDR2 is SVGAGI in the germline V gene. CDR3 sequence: CASSYSRDGRNTEAFF. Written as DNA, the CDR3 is TGTGCCAGCAGTTACTCGAGGGATGGTAGGAACACTGAAGCTTTCTTT.

CDR3 coding DNA: TGTGCCAGCAGTTTTGAGGGAGGGCCTTACAATGAGCAGTTCTTC. It encodes CASSFEGGPYNEQFF. The chain employs TRBV27 and TRBJ2-1; 7 bases line up with TRBD2. Germline V gene lookup returns CDR1 MNHEY and CDR2 SMNVEV (reference sequence). The junction had 6 bases not matched to a gene; V was cut back by 3 bases and J by 4 bases. The CDR3 sequence is 15 residues long.

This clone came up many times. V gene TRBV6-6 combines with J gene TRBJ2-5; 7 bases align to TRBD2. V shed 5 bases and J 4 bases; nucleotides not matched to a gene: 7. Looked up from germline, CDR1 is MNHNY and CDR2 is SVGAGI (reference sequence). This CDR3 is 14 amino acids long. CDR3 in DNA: TGTGCCAGCAGTCCCCAGGGAGGGGCAGAGACCCAGTACTTC. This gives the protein CASSPQGGAETQYF.

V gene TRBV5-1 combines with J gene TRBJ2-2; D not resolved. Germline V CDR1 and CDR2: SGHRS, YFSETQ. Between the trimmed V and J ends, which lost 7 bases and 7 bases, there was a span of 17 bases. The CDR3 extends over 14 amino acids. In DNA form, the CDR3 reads TGCGCCAGCCGCCTAGGACCTTCCGGCGGGGAGCTGTTTTTT. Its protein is CASRLGPSGGELFF.

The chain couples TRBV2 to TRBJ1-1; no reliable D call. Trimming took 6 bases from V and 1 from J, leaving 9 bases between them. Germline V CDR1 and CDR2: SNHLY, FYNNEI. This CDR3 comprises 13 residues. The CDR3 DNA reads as TGTGCCAGCAGGGGAACAAGGAACACTGAAGCTTTCTTT. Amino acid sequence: CASRGTRNTEAFF.

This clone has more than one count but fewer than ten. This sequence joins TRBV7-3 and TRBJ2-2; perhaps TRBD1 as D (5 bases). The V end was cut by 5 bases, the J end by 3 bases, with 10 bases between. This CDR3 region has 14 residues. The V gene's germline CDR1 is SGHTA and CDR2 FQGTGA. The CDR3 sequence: CASSTAGYTGELFF. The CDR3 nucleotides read TGTGCCAGCAGCACGGCAGGGTACACCGGGGAGCTGTTTTTT.

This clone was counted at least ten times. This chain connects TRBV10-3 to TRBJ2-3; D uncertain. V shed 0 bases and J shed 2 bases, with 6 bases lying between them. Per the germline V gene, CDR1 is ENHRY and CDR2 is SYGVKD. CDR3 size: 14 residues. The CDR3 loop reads CAISESAVTDTQYF. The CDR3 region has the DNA TGTGCCATCAGTGAGTCGGCGGTCACAGATACGCAGTATTTT.